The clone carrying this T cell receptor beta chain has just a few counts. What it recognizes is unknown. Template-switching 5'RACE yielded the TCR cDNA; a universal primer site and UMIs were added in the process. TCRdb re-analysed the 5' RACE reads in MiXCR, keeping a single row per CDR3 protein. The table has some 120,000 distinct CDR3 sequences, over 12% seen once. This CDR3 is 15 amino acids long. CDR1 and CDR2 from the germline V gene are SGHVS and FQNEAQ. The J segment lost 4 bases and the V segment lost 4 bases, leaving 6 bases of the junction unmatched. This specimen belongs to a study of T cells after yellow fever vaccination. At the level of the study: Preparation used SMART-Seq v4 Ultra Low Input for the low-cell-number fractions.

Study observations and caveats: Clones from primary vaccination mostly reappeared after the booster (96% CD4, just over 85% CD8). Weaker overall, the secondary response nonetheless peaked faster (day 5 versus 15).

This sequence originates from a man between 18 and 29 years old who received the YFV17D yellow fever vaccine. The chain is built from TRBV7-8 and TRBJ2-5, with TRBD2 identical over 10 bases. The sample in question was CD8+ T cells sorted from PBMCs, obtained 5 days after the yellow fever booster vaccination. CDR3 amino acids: CASSSERGGRETQYF. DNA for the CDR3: TGTGCCAGCAGCTCCGAGCGGGGGGGTAGAGAGACCCAGTACTTC.